This T cell receptor beta chain is drawn from a study of cytomegalovirus exposure and HLA in healthy donors. Notes on the study in general: Highly shared variants forming one cluster were likely a sequencing artifact. It emerged from a later analysis that several of the most significant clusters appeared to be linked to common viral pathogens. TCR beta sequences numbering over 15,000 were associated with HLA alleles at 0.05 false discovery rate in a later analysis. A later look showed TCR association rates differing by HLA locus, highest for DRB1 and lowest for HLA-C.

The study ran its PCR with 60 Vbeta and 13 Jbeta primers. Only in-frame clones appear in the TCRdb table, and some are missing; sequencing was by immunoSEQ multiplex PCR. Of approximately 150,000 clones in the sample, under 80% were seen once. Comments on this clone: Its antigen is unidentified.

This CDR3 contains 15 residues. The V gene lost 4 bases and the J gene lost 5 bases, with 19 bases spanning the gap. In germline, CDR1 is SGHRS, CDR2 YFSETQ. What was sequenced was PBMCs. The receptor comes from a man in his forties or fifties in good health and CMV-seronegative. V gene TRBV5-1 combines with J gene TRBJ2-7; possible D gene TRBD2, 5 bases. The CDR3 reads CASSPEVQIQDEQYF. CDR3 nucleotides: TGCGCCAGCAGCCCGGAGGTTCAGATTCAAGACGAGCAGTACTTC.